These T cell receptor beta chains were read from a single sample in a study of identical twins. TCRdb redid the calling of the 5' RACE reads with MiXCR, one entry per CDR3 protein. The data hold about 520,000 distinct CDR3 sequences, with 22% observed a single time. The sample was also linked to a second study, of T cells expressing NK-cell markers.

Specimen: CD4+ T cells sorted from blood. Receptors originate from a woman between 18 and 29 years old in good health. CDR3s include the opening cysteine and the closing phenylalanine or tryptophan. Each record gives: D gene, J gene, V gene, clone size, CDR3 DNA, CDR3 protein. The D gene is left open where the match is weak. Size is stated for part of the rows, as once, few or many counts, or as a class when the clone is expanded.

TRBD1 TRBJ2-3 TRBV20-1 few TGCAGTGCAGCGGACAGGGTTGATACGCAGTATTTT CSAADRVDTQYF
. TRBJ2-7 TRBV6-1 . TGTGCCAGCATCATCGGACTGGCCTACGAGCAGTACTTC CASIIGLAYEQYF
. TRBJ1-4 TRBV7-9 few TGTGCCAGCAGCTTCACGGACAGCCATGCAACTAATGAAAAACTGTTTTTT CASSFTDSHATNEKLFF
. TRBJ1-5 TRBV5-1 few TGCGCCAGCAGCTTCTGGCCGGGCCAGGATCAGCCCCAGCATTTT CASSFWPGQDQPQHF
. TRBJ2-7 TRBV2 . TGTGCCAGCAGTGAACAGGAATTCGAGCAGTACTTC CASSEQEFEQYF
. TRBJ1-1 TRBV10-3 . TGTGCCATCAGTGAAGTCTTCCAGGACACTGAAGCTTTCTTT CAISEVFQDTEAFF
. TRBJ2-3 TRBV5-1 few TGCGCCAGCAGCCCCTTCCCCGGGGGTGTCACAGATACGCAGTATTTT CASSPFPGGVTDTQYF
TRBD1 TRBJ1-1 TRBV10-3 . TGTGCCATCAGTGCACAGGGGACGGGAACTTTCTTT CAISAQGTGTFF
. TRBJ1-1 TRBV4-2 . TGTGCCAGCAGCCAAGCCAACGGCCAGACTGAAGCTTTCTTT CASSQANGQTEAFF
. TRBJ1-3 TRBV6-1 once TGTGCCAGCAGCCGCGGCCTTCCGGGGGGAAACACCATATATTTT CASSRGLPGGNTIYF
TRBD2 TRBJ2-1 TRBV12-3/TRBV12-4 many TGTGCCAGCAGTTTCCTAGCGGGGTACAATGAGCAGTTCTTC CASSFLAGYNEQFF
. TRBJ1-2 TRBV25-1 few TGTGCCAGCAGGGGGGATGGCTACACCTTC CASRGDGYTF
. TRBJ2-5 TRBV5-1 few TGCGCCAGCAGCCGTCAGCCCCAAGAGACCCAGTACTTC CASSRQPQETQYF
. TRBJ1-1 TRBV12-3/TRBV12-4 many TGTGCCAGCAGTCTCGACATTGAAGCTTTCTTT CASSLDIEAFF
TRBD2 TRBJ2-7 TRBV4-3 few TGCGCCAGCAGCCTTCAACTAGCGGGACCGAACGAGCAGTACTTC CASSLQLAGPNEQYF
. TRBJ1-1 TRBV10-3 . TGTGCCATCACTCCAACAGGGCCATCGAACACTGAAGCTTTCTTT CAITPTGPSNTEAFF
. TRBJ2-5 TRBV7-2 few TGTGCCAGCAGTAGGGACAACCTAGAGACCCAGTACTTC CASSRDNLETQYF
TRBD1 TRBJ1-2 TRBV12-3/TRBV12-4 few TGTGCCAGCAGGGGACCCGGGACAGGTGACTATGGCTACACCTTC CASRGPGTGDYGYTF
TRBD2 TRBJ2-3 TRBV5-1 . TGCGCCAGCAGCTTTGGAGCGGGGTCGACAGATACGCAGTATTTT CASSFGAGSTDTQYF
. TRBJ2-2 TRBV20-1 . TGCAGTGCTAGCAGTAGGACAGAGCGGCCCGGGGAGCTGTTTTTT CSASSRTERPGELFF
. TRBJ2-3 TRBV20-1 . TGCAGTGCTACCCCCGGACAAGCAAGTACGCAGTATTTT CSATPGQASTQYF
. TRBJ1-1 TRBV20-1 . TGCAGTGCCCCGGCCGGGAGCACTGAAGCTTTCTTT CSAPAGSTEAFF
TRBD2 TRBJ2-1 TRBV2 few TGTGCCAGCAGTGCTCTAGCGGGGGTATACAATGAGCAGTTCTTC CASSALAGVYNEQFF
TRBD1 TRBJ2-2 TRBV6-5 once TGTGCCAGCAGTTATTGGGACAGGAGTTCCGGGGAGCTGTTTTTT CASSYWDRSSGELFF
. TRBJ2-1 TRBV2 . TGTGCCAGCAGCGTCTATGAGCAGTTCTTC CASSVYEQFF
TRBD1 TRBJ1-5 TRBV2 few TGTGCCAGCAAAACAGGGGGCCCAAATCAGCCCCAGCATTTT CASKTGGPNQPQHF
TRBD2 TRBJ2-7 TRBV7-2 . TGTGCCAGCAGGGAGCCGGGACTAGGAGATCGGGAGCAGTACTTC CASREPGLGDREQYF
. TRBJ2-5 TRBV12-3/TRBV12-4 . TGTGCCAGCCTAGGACCCACACAAGAGACCCAGTACTTC CASLGPTQETQYF
TRBD2 TRBJ2-1 TRBV20-1 . TGCAGTGCTAGAGATGCTCTAGCGGGGCCCTCCTACAATGAGCAGTTCTTC CSARDALAGPSYNEQFF
. TRBJ1-1 TRBV6-5 once TGTGCCAGCAGTTACTCGATAGCAGACGACACTGAAGCTTTCTTT CASSYSIADDTEAFF
TRBD2 TRBJ2-7 TRBV20-1 . TGCAGTGCTAGAGCCCCTGTAGGGAGGGACTCCTACGAGCAGTACTTC CSARAPVGRDSYEQYF
TRBD2 TRBJ2-1 TRBV12-3/TRBV12-4 . TGTGCCAGCACCCTGGGACTAGCTTTCTACAATGAGCAGTTCTTC CASTLGLAFYNEQFF
TRBD2 TRBJ2-1 TRBV5-1 few TGCGCCAGCAGTAAAGCGGGAGGGTATAATGAGCAGTTCTTC CASSKAGGYNEQFF
. TRBJ2-7 TRBV5-1 . TGCGCCAGCAGGTCCCAGTTCGAGCAGTACTTC CASRSQFEQYF
. TRBJ1-2 TRBV6-2/TRBV6-3 . TGTGCCAGCAGTTACCGCTCGGGGACTTATGGCTACACCTTC CASSYRSGTYGYTF
TRBD1 TRBJ1-1 TRBV12-3/TRBV12-4 few TGTGCCAGCAGTTTTCACAGGGGGCAGACTGAAGCTTTCTTT CASSFHRGQTEAFF
TRBD2 TRBJ2-1 TRBV27 many TGTGCCAGCAAGGAGTTCGGGAGGGTGAGTGAGCAGTTCTTC CASKEFGRVSEQFF
TRBD2 TRBJ2-1 TRBV7-2 few TGTGCCAGCAGCATCCGGGTGGCGGGAGGGCGGAGTGAGCAGTTCTTC CASSIRVAGGRSEQFF
TRBD2 TRBJ2-7 TRBV7-9 many TGTGCCAGCAGCTTACGCGGGGGGGCCCACGAGCAGTACTTC CASSLRGGAHEQYF
. TRBJ1-2 TRBV20-1 few TGCAGTGCTAGAGATACAGGGAGGGGGAATGGCTACACCTTC CSARDTGRGNGYTF
. TRBJ2-7 TRBV3-1 . TGTGCCAGCAGCCAAGGGGTGGGCTGGACCTACGAGCAGTACTTC CASSQGVGWTYEQYF
TRBD2 TRBJ2-2 TRBV20-1 many TGCAGTGCTAGGGGCGGGGGGATGACCGGGGAGCTGTTTTTT CSARGGGMTGELFF
. TRBJ2-3 TRBV19 . TGTGCCAGTAGTATAGGCGGCAGCCGGACGACAGATACGCAGTATTTT CASSIGGSRTTDTQYF